This TCR beta chain originates from a study of tumor-infiltrating lymphocytes in primary liver carcinoma (TCRdb year 2017). Some background on the complete study: Of the five patients, three men and two women aged 30 to 69 years, four had hepatocellular carcinoma and one had combined HCC and intrahepatic cholangiocarcinoma. Technical replicate repertoires showed high reproducibility, with mean shared-clone rates about 0.92 and correlation coefficients above 0.98. The five patients had tumors staged T1-T3 N0M0, with maximum diameters ranging from roughly 4 to 10 cm. Each sample produced roughly 3.65 to 8 million productive TCRbeta reads, and read depth showed no significant difference between tissue types. Agilent mRNA microarray profiling was performed on the 25 tumor region samples to relate TCRbeta repertoire diversity to the local molecular phenotype. A total of approximately 35 specimens from 5 patients underwent TCRbeta repertoire sequencing, comprising 25 tumor regions, 5 adjacent noncancerous liver tissues and 5 peripheral blood samples. For each liver tumor, the study sampled five regions along with adjacent normal tissue and blood, and applied TCRbeta repertoire sequencing, expression microarrays and whole-exome sequencing.

Total RNA and DNA were co-extracted without cell sorting from about 19-30 mg of bulk tissue using the AllPrep DNA/RNA mini kit. Between late 2015 and early 2016, 4 or 5 patients in China with histopathologically diagnosed primary liver carcinoma had their tumors surgically resected. Patients had chronic HBV infection and were treatment-naive at sampling. Each tumor was sampled at five spatially separated regions: the tumor centre plus the superior, inferior, left-lateral and right-lateral poles. According to histology, viable tumor cells made up more than 75% of every tumor sample. Pieces of fresh tumor and adjacent tissue were cut in half, with one half kept in RNAlater at -80 degrees C and the other half sent for histology. Worth noting for this clonotype: The antigen it binds to is not known. The CDR3 end shows no conserved phenylalanine or tryptophan, and so a read error is likely.

Study-wide conclusions, independent of this receptor: With just a handful of patients in the study, the authors point out that the findings should be validated in a larger study. Only the TCR beta chain was sequenced, so true repertoire diversity is likely underestimated because unpaired alpha chains were not captured. The top 250 clones made up a significantly larger repertoire fraction in tumors than in blood (p = 0.039). Because the samples were bulk and unsorted, CD4+ and CD8+ T cell repertoires could not be compared. Consistent with antigen-driven expansion, pairs of tumor regions showed higher repertoire overlap (mean around 36%) than either tumor-adjacent pairs (around 17%) or tumor-blood pairs (roughly 14%). Just about 7.5-24% of top clones turned up in all five regions of a tumor, which suggests spatial heterogeneity among tumor-infiltrating T cells.

A constant-region primer and ProtoScript II reverse transcriptase were used to reverse-transcribe TCRbeta-specific cDNA from approximately 550 ng total RNA. Construction of the TCRbeta libraries relied on three nested rounds of multiplex PCR, following a slightly modified ARM-PCR procedure. Sample barcodes and Illumina adapters were added in a final 25-cycle PCR using Deep VentR polymerase. Before sequencing, amplicons of 200-500 bp were gel-purified using a QIAquick gel extraction kit. An Illumina HiSeq 2500 was used to sequence the TCRbeta amplicons with 250-bp paired-end reads. The authors' pipeline ran thus. Trimmomatic v0.33 was used to quality-trim the reads, and FLASH v1.2.11 was used to merge paired reads so that full CDR3 sequences could be recovered. V, D and J germline segments were assigned to the rearranged TCRbeta sequences by MiGEC v1.2.1b. VDJtools v1.0.0 computed clonotype statistics and Shannon-Wiener diversity indices. Except for diversity analysis, only the 250 most abundant clonotypes of each sample were used in subsequent analyses to reduce sampling bias. TCRdb passed the public sequencing reads through fastp at Q25 and MiXCR, retaining productive beta sequences. When rows share a CDR3 protein, they turn into one entry using the most common DNA and genes. The V and J calls come from TCRdb's annotation, not from the publication. The sample has tens of thousands of distinct CDR3 sequences on record, around 74% of them singletons. The top ten hold roughly 16% of the sample.

Source material: liver tumor tissue from sampling region 4. The meaning of the sample's cell subset or site label: tumor region T4, right-lateral pole. This sequence was found in a man between 40 and 49 years old with primary liver carcinoma and hepatitis B virus infection.

CDR3 region: CASSLGTRENQPQHY. The sequenced DNA: TGTGCCAGCAGCTTAGGGACAAGGGAGAATCAGCCCCAGCATTAT. The chain couples TRBV7-8 to TRBJ1-5; 5 matching bases give a weak D call of TRBD1. V is cut by 1 base and J by 4 bases, and the space between the germline ends is 11 bases. The germline V gene yields SGHVS for CDR1 and FQNEAQ for CDR2. The CDR3 totals 15 residues, both ends included. Only CDR3 DNA is held: 45 bases, read in frame from base 1.